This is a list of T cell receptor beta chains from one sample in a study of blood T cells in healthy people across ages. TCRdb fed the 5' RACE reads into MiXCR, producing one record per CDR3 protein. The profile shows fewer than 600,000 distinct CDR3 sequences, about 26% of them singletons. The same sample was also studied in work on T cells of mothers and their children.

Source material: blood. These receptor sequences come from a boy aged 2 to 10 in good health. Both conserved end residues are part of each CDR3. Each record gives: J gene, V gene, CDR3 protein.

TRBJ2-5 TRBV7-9 CASSSEMSSYKQYF
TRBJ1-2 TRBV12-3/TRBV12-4 CASRPGRGVQGYTF
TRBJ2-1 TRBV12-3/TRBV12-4 CASSEGPPTKYF
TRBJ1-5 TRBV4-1 CASSQAQGAWQPQHF
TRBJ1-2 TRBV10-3 CAISELGPGKRGGYTF
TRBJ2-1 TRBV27 CASSPMTSGAYNEQFF
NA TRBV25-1 CASSDPGTGGNEQFF
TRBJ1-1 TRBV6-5 CASSYEGGGATEAFF
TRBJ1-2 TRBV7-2 CASSLERVSGYTF
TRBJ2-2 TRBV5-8 CASSRDRSTGELFF
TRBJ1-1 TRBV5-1 CASSWRTAMNTEAFF
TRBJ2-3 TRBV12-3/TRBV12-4 CASRDRVLRPDTQYF
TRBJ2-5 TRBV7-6 CASSLDGASGRKYF
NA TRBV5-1 CASSLDPSYEQFF
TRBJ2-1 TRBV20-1 CSARDLDNEQFF
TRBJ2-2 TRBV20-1 CSARAADPNTGELFF
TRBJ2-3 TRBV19 CASSTASGAPDTQYF
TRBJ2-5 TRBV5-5 CASSLFLAGRETQYF
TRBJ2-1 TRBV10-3 CAISGEQGMDSYNEQFF
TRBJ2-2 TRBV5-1 CASSVALNTGELFF
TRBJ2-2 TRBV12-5 CASGLSAGNTGELFF
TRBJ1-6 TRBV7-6 CASSLYNGVDSPLHF
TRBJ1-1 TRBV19 CASRGSGGSEAFF
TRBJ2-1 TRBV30 CAWSGDTKNEQFF
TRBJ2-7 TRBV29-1 CSAGLGSREQYF
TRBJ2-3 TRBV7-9 CASSLPSKADTQYF
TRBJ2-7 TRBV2 CASSKQGDEQYF
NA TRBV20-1 CSVDGTSLSNEQFF
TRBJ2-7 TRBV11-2 CASSSSPLSSYEQYF
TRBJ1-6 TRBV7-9 CASSWTGAEISSPLHF
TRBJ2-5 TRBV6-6 CASSPSPGGETQYF
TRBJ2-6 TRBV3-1 CATARFSGANVLTF
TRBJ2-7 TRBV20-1 CSATKGEDRGSYEQYF
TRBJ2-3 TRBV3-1 CASSQDYFRGGILDTQYF
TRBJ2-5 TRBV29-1 CSVVGIAGVGETQYF
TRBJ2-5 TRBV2 CASSYRVETQYF
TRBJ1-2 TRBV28 CASSSGQGPYGYTF
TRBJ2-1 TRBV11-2 CASSFWGGSYNEQFF
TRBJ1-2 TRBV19 CASSSRAYYTF
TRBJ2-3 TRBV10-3 CAISDTSGYTDTQYF
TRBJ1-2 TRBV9 CASSVGGGSKDGYTF